This T cell receptor beta chain is drawn from a study of CD8+ T cells in alopecia areata. The overall study: At a dose of 5 to 10 mg twice daily, oral tofacitinib was given to treated patients. Findings of the study overall: Expanded CD8+ clones among the top 100, as well as scalp clonality, were significantly decreased by tofacitinib.

Stated treatment: oral pan-JAK inhibitor, 5-10 mg twice daily. The investigators collected lesional scalp punch biopsies and peripheral blood from alopecia areata patients. Germline V gene sequence: CDR1 GTSNPN, CDR2 SVGIG (reference sequence). This CDR3 has 13 residues. V was pared by 3 bases and J by 2 bases, with 11 bases between. Isolated RNA was reverse transcribed into cDNA used as the sequencing template. TCRdb keeps only in-frame clones here, not all; method: immunoSEQ multiplex PCR. The sample records 200,000 to 250,000 clones, around 66% being singletons. This clone was found a few times. What it recognizes is unknown.

The clonotype comes from a human donor with alopecia areata. The genes are TRBV30 and TRBJ2-7; D call uncertain. The sequenced sample was CD4+ T cells sorted from blood, obtained at week 4, from a patient treated with tofacitinib. The CDR3 loop is CAWRATATYEQYF. DNA of the CDR3: TGTGCCTGGAGGGCGACGGCAACCTACGAGCAGTACTTC.